The clone carrying this TCR beta chain has just a few counts. Its antigen remains unknown. The data were taken from a study of regulatory T cells in long-lasting Graves disease. Study-wide context: By definition, persistent Graves' disease involved antithyroid drugs for over 5 years alongside positive TSH receptor antibodies.

Regarding the study as a whole: A limited number of samples was an acknowledged limitation. Peripheral blood was the sole material, not thyroid tissue.

Time point denoted: persistent/refractory GD, antithyroid drugs over 5 years with positive TRAb. PBMCs were the source of the RNA used for TCR sequencing. It was an endocrinology department in Xi'an, China, that provided the patients. Trimming left V 0 bases short and J 3 bases short, with 9 bases between. Germline CDR1 and CDR2: SGHVS and FNYEAQ. CDR3 length equals 14 residues. Relying on iRepertoire HTBI primers and Arm-PCR of CDR3 regions, the team built TCR beta libraries. TCRdb redid the calling of the multiplex PCR reads with MiXCR, one entry per CDR3 protein. The sample has roughly 400,000 distinct CDR3 sequences, about 21% seen once.

This TCR derives from a female donor with Graves disease. This rearrangement joins TRBV7-6 to TRBJ2-7; a weak D match, TRBD1 (6 bases). The sequences come from peripheral blood mononuclear cells (PBMCs), collected when the disease was refractory, from a patient treated with antithyroid drugs. The CDR3 protein is CASSLALGGYEQYF. The CDR3 DNA reads TGTGCCAGCAGCTTAGCGCTAGGGGGCTACGAGCAGTACTTC.